One TCR beta chain is described in this entry. A junction boundary mismatches the germline segment, possibly from a read error. The CDR3 loop spans 16 amino acids. The germline V gene has CDR1 SGHAT and CDR2 FQNNGV. These data are taken from a study of tumor-infiltrating lymphocytes in primary liver carcinoma. Researchers generated TCR beta cDNA from 500 to 600 ng of total RNA, relying on a constant-region primer. ARM-PCR, slightly modified, supplied the TCR beta libraries through three nested multiplex PCR rounds. The first two PCR rounds, around 10 cycles each, used TRBV1-TRBV30 forward primers and a C-beta reverse primer. TCRdb passed the multiplex PCR reads through MiXCR, listing each CDR3 protein once. The sample consists of approximately 190,000 distinct CDR3 sequences, over 80% of them appearing once. From around 18-30 mg of unsorted bulk tissue, DNA and RNA were co-extracted together.

Sample: tumor tissue from primary liver carcinoma. The chain carries TRBV11-2 and TRBJ1-5; TRBD1 is a possible D gene (5 bases). This receptor was obtained from a man in his forties with primary liver carcinoma and hepatitis B virus infection. The CDR3, as DNA: TGTGCCAGCAGCTTAGGATACACAGGTTGGGCTCAGCCCCACCATTTT. This codes for CASSLGYTGWAQPHHF.